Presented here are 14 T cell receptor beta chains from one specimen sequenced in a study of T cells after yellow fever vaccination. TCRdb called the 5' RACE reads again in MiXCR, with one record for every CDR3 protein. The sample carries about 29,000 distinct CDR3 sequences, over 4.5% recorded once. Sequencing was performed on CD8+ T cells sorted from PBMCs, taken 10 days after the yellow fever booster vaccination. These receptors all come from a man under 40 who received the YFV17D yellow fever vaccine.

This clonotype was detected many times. CDR3 amino acids: CATSDAGQGHTGELFF. CDR3 bases: TGTGCCACCAGTGATGCTGGACAGGGCCACACCGGGGAGCTGTTTTTT. The genes are TRBV24-1 and TRBJ2-2; 8 nucleotides match TRBD1. Germline V gives CDR1 KGHDR, CDR2 SFDVKD. V shed 3 bases, J shed 3 bases, and the junction held 5 bases outside the gene matches. The CDR3 is 16 residues long.

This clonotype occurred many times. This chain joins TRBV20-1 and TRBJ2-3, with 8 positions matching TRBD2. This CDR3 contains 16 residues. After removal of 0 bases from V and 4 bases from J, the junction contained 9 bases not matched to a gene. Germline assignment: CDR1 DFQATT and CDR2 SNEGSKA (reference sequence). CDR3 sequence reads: CSARDLGREEADTQYF. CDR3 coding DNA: TGCAGTGCTAGAGATCTCGGGCGGGAGGAGGCAGATACGCAGTATTTT.

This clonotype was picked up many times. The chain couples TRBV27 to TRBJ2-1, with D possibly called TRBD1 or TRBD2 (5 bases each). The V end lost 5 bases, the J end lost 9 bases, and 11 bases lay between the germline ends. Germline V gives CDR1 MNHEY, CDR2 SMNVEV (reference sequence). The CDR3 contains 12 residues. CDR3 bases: TGTGCCAGCAGTCCGTATGGGGGTGAGCAGTTCTTC. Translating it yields CASSPYGGEQFF.

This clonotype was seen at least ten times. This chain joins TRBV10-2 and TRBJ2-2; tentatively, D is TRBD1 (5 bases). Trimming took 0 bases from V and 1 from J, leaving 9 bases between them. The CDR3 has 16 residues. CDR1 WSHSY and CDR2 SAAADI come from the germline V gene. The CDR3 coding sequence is TGCGCCAGCAGTGAGTCGATCCAGGGGAACACCGGGGAGCTGTTTTTT. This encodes CASSESIQGNTGELFF.

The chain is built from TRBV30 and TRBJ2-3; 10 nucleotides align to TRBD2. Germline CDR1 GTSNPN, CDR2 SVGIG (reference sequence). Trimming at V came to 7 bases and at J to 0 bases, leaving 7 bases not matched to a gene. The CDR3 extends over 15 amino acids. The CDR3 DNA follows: TGTGCCTTAAGGACTAGCGGCCATAGCACAGATACGCAGTATTTT. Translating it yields CALRTSGHSTDTQYF.

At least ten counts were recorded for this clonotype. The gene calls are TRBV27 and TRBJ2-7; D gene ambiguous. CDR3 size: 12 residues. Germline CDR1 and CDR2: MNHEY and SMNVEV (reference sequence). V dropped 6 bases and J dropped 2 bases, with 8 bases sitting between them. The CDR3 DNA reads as TGTGCCAGCAGCGATACAACCTACGAGCAGTACTTC. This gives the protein CASSDTTYEQYF.

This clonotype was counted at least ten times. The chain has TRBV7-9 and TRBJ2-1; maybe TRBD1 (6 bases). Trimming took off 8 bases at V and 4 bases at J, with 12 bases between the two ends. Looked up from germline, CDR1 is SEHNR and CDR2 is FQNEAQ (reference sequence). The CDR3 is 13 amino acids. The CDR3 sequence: CASRARGYNEQFF. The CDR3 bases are TGTGCCAGCCGGGCCAGGGGTTACAATGAGCAGTTCTTC.

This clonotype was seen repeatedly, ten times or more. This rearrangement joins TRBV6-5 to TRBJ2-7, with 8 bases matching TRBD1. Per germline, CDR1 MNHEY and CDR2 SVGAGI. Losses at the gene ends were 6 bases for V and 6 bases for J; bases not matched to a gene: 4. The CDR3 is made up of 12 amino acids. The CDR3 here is CASREQGGEQYF. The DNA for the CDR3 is TGTGCCAGCAGGGAACAGGGGGGCGAGCAGTACTTC.

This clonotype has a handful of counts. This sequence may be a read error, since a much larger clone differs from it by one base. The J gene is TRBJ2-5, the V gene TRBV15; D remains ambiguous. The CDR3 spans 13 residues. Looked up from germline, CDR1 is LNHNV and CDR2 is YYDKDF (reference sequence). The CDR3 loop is CATSPGYHETQYF. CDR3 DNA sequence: TGTGCCACCAGTCCTGGCTACCATGAGACCCAGTACTTC.

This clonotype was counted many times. In nucleotides, the CDR3 is TGTGCCAGCAGCTTGGAGCAGGAGACGAACACCGGGGAGCTGTTTTTT. Amino acids: CASSLEQETNTGELFF. J is TRBJ2-2 and V is TRBV7-6; the D is unclear. This CDR3 has 16 residues. Trimming stripped 3 bases from V and 0 bases from J, with 11 bases between. Germline loops: CDR1 SGHVS, CDR2 FNYEAQ.

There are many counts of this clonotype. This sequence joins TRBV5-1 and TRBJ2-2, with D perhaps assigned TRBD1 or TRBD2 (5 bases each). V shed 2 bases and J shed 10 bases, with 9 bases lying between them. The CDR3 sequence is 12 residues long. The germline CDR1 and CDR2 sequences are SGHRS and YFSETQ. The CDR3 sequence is CASSFGAQELFF. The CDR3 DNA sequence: TGCGCCAGCAGCTTCGGGGCCCAGGAGCTGTTTTTT.

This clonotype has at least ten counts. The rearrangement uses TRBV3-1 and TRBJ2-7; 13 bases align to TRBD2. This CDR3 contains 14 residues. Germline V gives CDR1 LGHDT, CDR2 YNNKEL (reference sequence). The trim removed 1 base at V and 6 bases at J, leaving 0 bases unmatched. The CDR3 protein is CASSQGLAGGEQYF. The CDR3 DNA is TGTGCCAGCAGCCAAGGACTAGCGGGAGGCGAGCAGTACTTC.

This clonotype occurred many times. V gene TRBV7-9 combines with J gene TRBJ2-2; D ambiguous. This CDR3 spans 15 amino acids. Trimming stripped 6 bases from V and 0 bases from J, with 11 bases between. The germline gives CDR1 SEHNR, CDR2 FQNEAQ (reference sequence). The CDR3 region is CASSTLASNTGELFF. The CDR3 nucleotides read TGTGCCAGCAGTACCCTGGCTTCGAACACCGGGGAGCTGTTTTTT.

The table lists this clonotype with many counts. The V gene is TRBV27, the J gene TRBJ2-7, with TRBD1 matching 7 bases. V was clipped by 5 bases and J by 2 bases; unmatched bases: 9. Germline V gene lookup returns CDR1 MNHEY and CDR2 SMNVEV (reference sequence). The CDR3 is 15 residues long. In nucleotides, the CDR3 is TGTGCCAGCAGTACCCACGACAGGGAAGCCTACGAGCAGTACTTC. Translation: CASSTHDREAYEQYF.